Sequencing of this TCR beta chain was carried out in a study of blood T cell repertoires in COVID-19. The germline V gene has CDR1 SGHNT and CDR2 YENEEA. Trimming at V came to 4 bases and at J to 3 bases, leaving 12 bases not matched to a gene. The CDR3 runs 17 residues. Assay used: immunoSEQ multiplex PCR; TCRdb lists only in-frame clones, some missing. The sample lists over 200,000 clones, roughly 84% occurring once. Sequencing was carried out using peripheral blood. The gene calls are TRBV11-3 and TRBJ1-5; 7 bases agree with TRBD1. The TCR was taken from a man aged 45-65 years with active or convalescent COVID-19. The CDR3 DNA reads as TGTGCCAGCAGCTCCACCCTTATGACAGGGTTCAATCAGCCCCAGCATTTT. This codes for CASSSTLMTGFNQPQHF.